The entry below describes one T cell receptor (beta chain). V gave up 4 bases and J gave up 8 bases, with 11 bases separating them. The CDR3 is made up of 12 amino acids. The germline gives CDR1 MDHEN, CDR2 SYDVKM. The source of the sample is a study of shared clonotypes between healthy human individuals. Generated by immunoSEQ multiplex PCR, the TCRdb table keeps only in-frame clones and is missing some. The repertoire holds 2 million to 2.5 million clones, with approximately 95% as singletons. Partitioning of CD4+ cells yielded a CD45RA+ naive subset and a CD45RA-negative memory subset. The chain has TRBV28 and TRBJ1-2; D is perhaps TRBD1 (5 bases). Sequenced material: naive CD4+ T cells from PBMCs. As for subset: CD45RA+ positively selected. The TCR sequence derives from a man younger than 35 in good health. Some clones in this sample may be carry-over from other donors' samples. CDR3 DNA: TGTGCCAGCAGTTGGGCGGGGCACGGCTACACCTTC. Translation gives CASSWAGHGYTF.